Listed below are T cell receptor beta chains from one sample, sequenced in a study of cytomegalovirus exposure and HLA in healthy donors. The protocol was immunoSEQ multiplex PCR, while the TCRdb copy is restricted to in-frame clones and leaves out a portion. The specimen's table records some 84,000 clones. Sequenced material: PBMCs. The receptor set was obtained from a man aged 45-60 years in good health and CMV-seronegative. CDR3s include the opening cysteine and the closing phenylalanine or tryptophan.

v_call,j_call,cdr3_length,cdr3_aa
TRBV27,TRBJ1-1,16,CASSPQVGVVGTEAFF
TRBV11-2,TRBJ2-7,15,CASSLGGQLTGEQYF
TRBV5-4,TRBJ1-6,14,CASSQDIYNSPLHF
TRBV28,TRBJ1-3,13,CASRTGAGNTIYF
TRBV7-8,TRBJ2-7,16,CASTINRGIVPYEQYF
TRBV5-4,TRBJ1-3,15,CASSLAGGSGNTIYF
TRBV9,TRBJ2-1,16,CASSTRTSGYYNEQFF
TRBV7-9,TRBJ1-1,15,CASSVDRPVNTEAFF
TRBV7-9,TRBJ2-5,15,CASSLVQGMQETQYF
TRBV6-5,TRBJ1-6,15,CASSPDTSYNSPLHF
TRBV4-2,TRBJ1-5,15,CASSQDNQGSQPQHF
TRBV10-3,TRBJ2-2,17,CAISIINRGRPTGELFF
TRBV5-5,TRBJ1-1,14,CASLSLTRATEAFF
TRBV19,TRBJ2-7,14,CASSIRDRDHEQYF
TRBV19,TRBJ1-1,13,CASRQEGRTEAFF
TRBV18,TRBJ1-4,16,CASSPPSGPTNEKLFF
TRBV15,TRBJ1-2,13,CATSSGQNYGYTF
TRBV5-1,TRBJ2-2,15,CASRTSGGALGELFF
TRBV5-1,TRBJ1-1,13,CASSLLANTEAFF
TRBV6-5,TRBJ2-3,15,CASSYGQLITDTQYF
TRBV4-1,TRBJ2-7,16,CASSQDLRGFSYEQYF
TRBV6-5,TRBJ1-1,12,CASSRRGTEAFF
TRBV6-5,TRBJ1-4,16,CASSYAGQGAGEKLFF
TRBV27,TRBJ1-1,13,CASSGARRGEAFF
TRBV28,TRBJ1-4,13,CASMLQSNEKLFF
TRBV9,TRBJ1-4,15,CASSPRGQGYEKLFF
TRBV7-8,TRBJ1-5,18,CASSLKVVRAGATQPQHF
TRBV7-2,TRBJ1-5,16,CASSLVRTELNQPQHF
TRBV4-2,TRBJ1-2,16,CASSRALFEANYGYTF
TRBV4-2,TRBJ1-4,14,CASSQVLGDSELFF